This T cell receptor beta chain was identified during a study of early T cells in non-severe SARS-CoV-2 infection. This CDR3 spans 14 amino acids. Germline V gene lookup returns CDR1 SSHAT and CDR2 FNYEAQ (reference sequence). About this clonotype itself: Mismatch with germline at one junction end may stem from a read error.

Researchers attached unique molecular identifiers to individual cDNA molecules. TCRdb recomputed calls from the 5' RACE reads with MiXCR, one row per CDR3 protein. The data show about 52,000 distinct CDR3 sequences, around 8% seen once. This TCR came from an adult who was a healthcare worker with PCR-confirmed SARS-CoV-2 infection or an uninfected control (not recorded which). The sequenced material came from whole blood. The chain has TRBV7-7 and TRBJ2-5, with TRBD2 identical over 11 bases. Here the CDR3 reads CASSIAGGGETQYF. The CDR3 nucleotides read TGTGCTAGCAGCATAGCGGGAGGGGGAGAGACCCAGTACTTC.